Below, one TCR beta chain is given with its context. In its sample, this clone was seen once. Its recognized antigen is unknown. No clone much larger than this one lies a single base away; base qualities are absent. These data originate in a study of cytomegalovirus exposure and HLA in healthy donors (TCRdb year 2017). Turning to the overall study: An earlier analysis of some 600 of the donors reported 276 Gb of sequence data and some 110 million unique TCR beta sequences obtained from around 180 million T cells. On average, 235,054 unique TCR beta nucleotide sequences were sequenced per donor among more than 350 genotyped donors of the cohort, with approximately 18% of those sequences being non-productive. An early release covering roughly 600 HLA-typed donors comprised roughly 300 gigabases of sequencing data and around 86 million unique TCR sequences. About five DR-DQ haplotypes were treated as single units for association and clustering because of strong linkage in the cohort. To predict cytomegalovirus infection status, the study combined high-throughput TCR immunosequencing, statistical association of individual TCRs with disease status, and machine learning. Class I and class II HLA loci were covered by the typing at four-digit resolution. In the later analysis, no new phenotypic data were used to find candidate immune exposures; instead, reliance was placed on TCR beta sequences and their occurrence across donors. Using immunosequencing, the study profiled T cell repertoires from fewer than 850 subjects and related those repertoires to cytomegalovirus serostatus. Along with the approximately 700-subject first cohort, a separate validation cohort of over a hundred different subjects was used. The study was designed to test whether signatures of past pathogen exposure could be identified by cataloging public T cell receptors. A later genetic analysis took genome-wide SNP genotypes for about 65% of the 666 donors and used that subset as a discovery cohort. Donor age, sex, ethnicity and CMV serostatus were compiled alongside the repertoire data. To decide whether each TCR beta V gene segment behaved as functional or pseudogenic, an earlier analysis of some 600 of the donors relied on high-throughput TCR beta sequencing. Among the roughly 400 genotyped donors, around 81% belonged to the genetic ancestry cluster associated with self-reported Caucasian donors. The number of donors typed differed by locus, with roughly 629-640 for A, B, C, DRB1 and DQB1, roughly 520 for DQA1, approximately 580 for DPA1, and some 470 for DPB1. All discovery cohort repertoires had been generated on a single sequencing platform. A later analysis re-examined previously published TCR beta repertoires from more than 550 donors and added high-resolution HLA genotyping to investigate patterns of TCR occurrence.

The cohort comprised under 700 healthy bone marrow donors. At the time of sampling, every cohort member was nominally healthy, though immune exposures that went unrecorded were likely present. The donor was CMV seropositive and was included in the group of 290 or so seropositive cohort members. A peripheral blood sample was provided by each donor, and peripheral blood mononuclear cells were used for TCR beta sequencing. The Qiagen DNeasy Blood Extraction Kit was used to extract genomic DNA from the blood cell samples. Study-wide conclusions, independent of this receptor: The only immune exposure information available for the cohort was CMV serostatus. A later genetic analysis reported fewer N-insertions in productive TCRs among donors in an Asian-associated ancestry cluster than the roughly 640-donor mean. In a later analysis, the rate of TCR association differed among HLA loci, with DRB1 alleles having the most associated TCRs and HLA-C alleles having the fewest. A few of the identified cytomegalovirus-associated TCR beta chains were confirmed in vitro to be specific for cytomegalovirus antigens. Strong co-occurrence of HLA alleles, especially DR and DQ, made assigning TCR associations to individual alleles difficult. Several of the top co-occurrence clusters appeared to be linked to parvovirus B19, influenza, CMV and Epstein-Barr virus, according to a later analysis. HLA typing was unavailable for some donors at each locus, so association tests used only the typed subset. Because counts were too low, 15 to 20 rarely observed V segments, including chromosome 9 orphons, were left out of the earlier analysis of over 550 of the donors. A further reported finding was that TCR beta sequences accurately predicted the HLA-A and HLA-B alleles for most subjects in the first cohort. In an earlier analysis of 587 of the donors, most TCR beta V segments appeared in productive rearrangements about 87% or about 30% of the time, broadly matching IMGT annotations. The study listed 150 to 200 TCR beta chains as associated with cytomegalovirus. Across donors, most TCR sequences were observed very rarely, whereas some public TCRs were present in many individuals. Linkage disequilibrium might explain the correlated functional status among segregating V segments, but an unknown experimental factor could not be ruled out. Sequencing depth was assumed to be roughly uniform across donors in the presence/absence analyses, though that assumption may not hold. Specific HLA alleles were associated with 15,000 to 20,000 TCR beta sequences at a false discovery rate of 0.05 in a later analysis. This cohort had only TCR beta chains sequenced, and the lack of alpha or paired-chain data limited which features could be detected. Some IMGT-functional V segments, including TRBV6-2 and TRBV6-3, could not be told apart with the 87-base-pair reads, so those segments were excluded. A cluster of highly shared sequence variants was judged likely to be a technical artifact of the sequencing pipeline. V-gene and J-gene trimming of TCR beta chains was associated with a missense DCLRE1C variant in a later genetic analysis, and the association was replicated in an independent cohort. Compared with equally common non-associated chains, HLA-associated TCR beta chains in a later analysis were more clonally expanded and had lower generation probabilities. The authors suggested that the approach could potentially be generalized to other disease states and immunological phenotypes. A later analysis found that most CMV-associated TCR beta chains appeared HLA-restricted, with HLA associations seemingly driven largely by CMV exposure. The classifier was reported to diagnose cytomegalovirus status with high specificity and sensitivity in both the original and validation cohorts.

The library was produced with the immunoSEQ multiplex PCR assay. For the multiplex PCR, a mixture combining 60 forward primers for TCR Vbeta segments and 13 reverse primers for TCR Jbeta segments was used. The CDR3 region of rearranged TCR beta genes was amplified from genomic DNA with a multiplex PCR assay. Amplified TCR beta libraries were sequenced as 87-base-pair reads on the Illumina HiSeq System. The authors' analysis ran thus. A later analysis counted 65 million to 90 million unique TCR beta chains across the 670 or so repertoires, and roughly 11 million of these chains were shared by at least two donors. To remove PCR and sequencing errors, raw reads were error-corrected and collapsed into unique sequences using a nearest-neighbor algorithm that merged closely related sequences. Alignment of CDR3 sequences to IMGT reference sequences was used to assign V, D and J gene segments. For a sequence to be retained, a match of at least six nucleotides to both a V gene segment and a J gene segment was required. Rearrangements were classified as productive when the CDR3 lacked stop codons and remained in frame with V and J, and all other rearrangements were classified as non-productive. Following IMGT convention, CDR3 was defined as the stretch from the second conserved V-encoded cysteine up to the conserved J-encoded phenylalanine. The earlier analysis of some 550 of the donors excluded any sequence lacking an unambiguous match to a single V gene segment. In an earlier analysis of some 590 of the donors, a V segment was called functional when productive rearrangements were above 56.7%, and segregating when the standard deviation between donors exceeded 5%. A statistical classification framework was developed to diagnose cytomegalovirus status using the catalog of TCR beta chain sequences. In a later analysis, TCR nucleotide sequences were compared against IMGT/GENE-DB human TR gene sequences so that V and J genes could be assigned. Using the TCRdist pipeline, a later analysis assigned CDR3 sequences along with most-parsimonious VDJ recombination scenarios. In a later analysis, each TCR beta chain was defined by its CDR3 amino acid sequence together with its V-gene family, and reads without a unique V-gene family were excluded. To address suspected cross-contamination and a sequencing artifact, a later analysis removed approximately 600 highly shared, low-generation-probability nucleotide sequences. For each public chain, a later analysis derived a clonal expansion index from normalized ranks of inferred template counts within each repertoire. In a later analysis, generation probabilities were computed with a VDJ recombination model fitted to out-of-frame rearrangements, and the resulting probabilities were checked against IGoR. In a later analysis, TCR-TCR, TCR-HLA and TCR-CMV co-occurrence was scored with hypergeometric tests, and a repertoire-size bias correction was applied to TCR pairs. To estimate false discovery rates, a later analysis permuted the HLA or CMV assignments 20 times. In a later analysis, co-occurring TCRs were grouped using DBSCAN, with TCRdist sequence similarity added in when clustering inside HLA-allele-positive subsets. Repertoires with fewer than 30,000 or more than 120,000 public chains, plus five repertoires with anomalous nucleotide sharing, were excluded from co-occurrence clustering. TCRdb obtained this table from immuneACCESS and retained in-frame rearrangements with V and J assigned. These tables miss some clones; where compared with another copy, unresolved V genes account for less than half of the shortfall, and the remainder is unexplained. Clone size and the V and J calls come from that table; the DNA yielded D and trimming. The sample table holds around 91,000 clones, of which just under 80% were seen once. Of the sample, 4% to 5.5% is held by the ten largest clones.

CDR1 MDHEN and CDR2 SYDVKM are derived from the germline V gene. Between the V and J ends, shortened by 7 bases and 8 bases respectively, the junction contains 17 bases. From cysteine to phenylalanine, the CDR3 is 13 amino acids long. Only CDR3 DNA is held: 39 bases, read in frame from base 1. The rearrangement joined TRBV28 to TRBJ1-2, with the identity of the D gene unclear. Material: PBMCs. The receptor's source is a male donor in good health and CMV-seropositive. The sequenced DNA is TGTGCCAGCATCGAGCCTCACGATGTCGGCTACACCTTC. Its translation is CASIEPHDVGYTF.